This T cell receptor beta chain emerged from a study of CD8+CD57+ T cells in acquired aplastic anemia. Study-wide context: The sorted CD4+ and CD8+ cells yielded an average about 3.5 ug of DNA. CD4+ cells from healthy donors averaged about 9.8 million reads.

Researchers used genomic DNA as the template to profile TCR beta VDJ and CDR3. Each CDR3 protein gets one entry after TCRdb re-called the reads with MiXCR. The table records about 190,000 distinct CDR3 sequences, about half of them present only once. On this clonotype itself: Antigen unknown.

Findings of the study overall: Patients showed no significant difference from controls in CD8+ Simpson's diversity. Overlap between patients and controls comprised roughly 28 CD8+ CDR3 sequences.

Looked up from germline, CDR1 is SGHVS and CDR2 is FQNEAQ. The CDR3 consists of 14 residues. Trimming shortened V by 5 bases and J by 4 bases, and 13 bases separated the two germline ends. Material: sorted CD4+, CD8+, or CD8+CD57+ T cells (not recorded which) from PBMCs. V usage is TRBV7-8 and J usage is TRBJ2-3, with D perhaps TRBD2 (7 bases). This TCR came from a human donor in good health, serving as a control. The CDR3 protein is CASSAAGASDTQYF. Here the CDR3 DNA reads TGTGCCAGCAGCGCTGCGGGGGCATCAGATACGCAGTATTTT.